The rows below give T cell receptor beta chains drawn from one sample of a study of cytomegalovirus exposure and HLA in healthy donors. Assay used: immunoSEQ multiplex PCR; TCRdb lists only in-frame clones, some missing. This sample contains about 130,000 clones. Sequencing was performed on PBMCs. These receptors all come from a woman aged 40 to 49 in good health and CMV-seropositive. Both conserved end residues are part of each CDR3. The order of the fields is CDR3 protein, CDR3 DNA, D gene, V gene, J gene. The D gene is left open where the match is weak.

CDR3aa: CASSLGRYRGRREKLFF; CDR3nt: TGTGCCAGCAGCTTAGGGCGGTACAGGGGCCGGCGGGAAAAACTGTTTTTT; d_gene: TRBD1; v_gene: TRBV11-2; j_gene: TRBJ1-4
CDR3aa: CSVDTSVNEQFF; CDR3nt: TGCAGCGTTGACACTAGCGTCAATGAGCAGTTCTTC; d_gene: TRBD2; v_gene: TRBV29-1; j_gene: TRBJ2-1
CDR3aa: CASSFLRFTGELFF; CDR3nt: TGTGCCAGCAGTTTCTTGAGGTTTACCGGGGAGCTGTTTTTT; d_gene: NA; v_gene: TRBV28; j_gene: TRBJ2-2
CDR3aa: CASSIDTSVNEQFF; CDR3nt: TGTGCCAGTAGTATAGATACTAGCGTGAATGAGCAGTTCTTC; d_gene: TRBD2; v_gene: TRBV19; j_gene: TRBJ2-1
CDR3aa: CASSSDGRLAGEDTQYF; CDR3nt: TGTGCCAGCAGCTCCGACGGCCGGCTAGCGGGAGAAGATACGCAGTATTTT; d_gene: TRBD2; v_gene: TRBV11-2; j_gene: TRBJ2-3
CDR3aa: CASRRLAVNTGELFF; CDR3nt: TGTGCCAGCAGGCGACTAGCGGTGAACACCGGGGAGCTGTTTTTT; d_gene: TRBD2; v_gene: TRBV6-5; j_gene: TRBJ2-2
CDR3aa: CASSERGIRTQYF; CDR3nt: TGTGCCAGCAGTGAAAGGGGAATTAGGACCCAGTACTTC; d_gene: NA; v_gene: TRBV6-1; j_gene: TRBJ2-5
CDR3aa: CASSSTTRYNEQFF; CDR3nt: TGTGCCAGCAGCTCAACGACTAGATACAATGAGCAGTTCTTC; d_gene: NA; v_gene: TRBV7-2; j_gene: TRBJ2-1
CDR3aa: CASTTTGANVLTF; CDR3nt: TGTGCCAGCACCACAACTGGGGCCAACGTCCTGACTTTC; d_gene: NA; v_gene: TRBV11-2; j_gene: TRBJ2-6
CDR3aa: CASSQLAAGTGGGQPQHF; CDR3nt: TGTGCCAGCTCACAGCTCGCGGCCGGGACAGGGGGCGGTCAGCCCCAGCATTTT; d_gene: TRBD1; v_gene: TRBV18; j_gene: TRBJ1-5
CDR3aa: CASSLTLAGENEQFF; CDR3nt: TGTGCCAGCAGCTTAACGTTAGCGGGAGAGAATGAGCAGTTCTTC; d_gene: TRBD2; v_gene: TRBV7-9; j_gene: TRBJ2-1
CDR3aa: CASWAATYDGYTF; CDR3nt: TGTGCCAGCTGGGCCGCGACCTATGATGGCTACACCTTC; d_gene: NA; v_gene: TRBV28; j_gene: TRBJ1-2
CDR3aa: CASSLLTGAGELFF; CDR3nt: TGTGCCAGCAGCCTCCTCACAGGGGCCGGGGAGCTGTTTTTT; d_gene: TRBD1; v_gene: TRBV6-6; j_gene: TRBJ2-2
CDR3aa: CASLDPGGSPYEQYF; CDR3nt: TGTGCCAGCCTAGATCCCGGCGGTAGCCCCTACGAGCAGTACTTC; d_gene: NA; v_gene: TRBV11-2; j_gene: TRBJ2-7
CDR3aa: CASSPPPDSSYNEQFF; CDR3nt: TGTGCCAGCTCACCACCGCCCGATAGCTCCTACAATGAGCAGTTCTTC; d_gene: NA; v_gene: TRBV18; j_gene: TRBJ2-1
CDR3aa: CASKQGVEKLFF; CDR3nt: TGTGCCAGCAAGCAGGGGGTTGAAAAACTGTTTTTT; d_gene: TRBD1; v_gene: TRBV2; j_gene: TRBJ1-4
CDR3aa: CASSVAGTGNTIYF; CDR3nt: TGTGCCAGCAGTGTAGCAGGGACTGGAAACACCATATATTTT; d_gene: NA; v_gene: TRBV25-1; j_gene: TRBJ1-3
CDR3aa: CASSLVDPKAGGRDTQYF; CDR3nt: TGTGCCAGCAGCTTAGTCGATCCCAAAGCGGGAGGGCGGGATACGCAGTATTTT; d_gene: TRBD2; v_gene: TRBV7-9; j_gene: TRBJ2-3
CDR3aa: CASSGGASYEQYF; CDR3nt: TGTGCCAGCAGCGGGGGGGCTTCCTACGAGCAGTACTTC; d_gene: TRBD2; v_gene: TRBV28; j_gene: TRBJ2-7
CDR3aa: CASSQAPIAVKNIQYF; CDR3nt: TGCGCCAGCAGCCAGGCCCCTATCGCGGTCAAAAACATTCAGTACTTC; d_gene: NA; v_gene: TRBV4-1; j_gene: TRBJ2-4
CDR3aa: CASIDGTFTTDTQYF; CDR3nt: TGTGCCAGCATCGACGGGACTTTTACCACAGATACGCAGTATTTT; d_gene: NA; v_gene: TRBV6-6; j_gene: TRBJ2-3
CDR3aa: CASGVGGKNTDTQYF; CDR3nt: TGTGCCAGCGGAGTAGGCGGGAAAAACACAGATACGCAGTATTTT; d_gene: NA; v_gene: TRBV28; j_gene: TRBJ2-3
CDR3aa: CASSVGGATGELFF; CDR3nt: TGTGCCAGCAGTGTTGGAGGGGCCACCGGGGAGCTGTTTTTT; d_gene: NA; v_gene: TRBV6-4; j_gene: TRBJ2-2
CDR3aa: CASSGAGTKNTGELFF; CDR3nt: TGTGCCAGCAGCGGAGCGGGGACTAAAAACACCGGGGAGCTGTTTTTT; d_gene: TRBD2; v_gene: TRBV7-9; j_gene: TRBJ2-2
CDR3aa: CARSQPPSGRPQETQYF; CDR3nt: TGTGCCAGAAGCCAACCTCCTAGCGGGAGGCCACAAGAGACCCAGTACTTC; d_gene: TRBD2; v_gene: TRBV5-3; j_gene: TRBJ2-5
CDR3aa: CARSPRWARRAKNIQYF; CDR3nt: TGTGCCAGAAGCCCCAGATGGGCTCGCAGGGCCAAAAACATTCAGTACTTC; d_gene: NA; v_gene: TRBV7-5; j_gene: TRBJ2-4
CDR3aa: CASSPREASEYYEQYF; CDR3nt: TGTGCCAGCTCACCACGAGAGGCTAGCGAGTATTACGAGCAGTACTTC; d_gene: NA; v_gene: TRBV18; j_gene: TRBJ2-7
CDR3aa: CASSWGHEQYF; CDR3nt: TGTGCCAGCAGCTGGGGGCACGAGCAGTACTTC; d_gene: NA; v_gene: TRBV11-2; j_gene: TRBJ2-7
CDR3aa: CASSIDRGFGYTF; CDR3nt: TGTGCCAGTAGTATCGACAGGGGGTTTGGCTACACCTTC; d_gene: TRBD1; v_gene: TRBV19; j_gene: TRBJ1-2
CDR3aa: CASSDTGTANTEAFF; CDR3nt: TGTGCCAGCAGTGATACCGGGACAGCGAACACTGAAGCTTTCTTT; d_gene: TRBD1; v_gene: TRBV2; j_gene: TRBJ1-1
CDR3aa: CAWSTTGRLIEQFF; CDR3nt: TGTGCCTGGAGTACGACAGGACGCTTAATTGAGCAGTTCTTC; d_gene: NA; v_gene: TRBV30; j_gene: TRBJ2-1
CDR3aa: CASSLNPAGEVYNEQFF; CDR3nt: TGTGCCAGCAGCTTAAATCCAGCGGGAGAGGTATACAATGAGCAGTTCTTC; d_gene: TRBD2; v_gene: TRBV7-3; j_gene: TRBJ2-1
CDR3aa: CASSLSGSSSYNEQFF; CDR3nt: TGTGCCAGCAGCTTAAGCGGTAGCAGCTCCTACAATGAGCAGTTCTTC; d_gene: NA; v_gene: TRBV7-3; j_gene: TRBJ2-1
CDR3aa: CASSSGQGAGADTQYF; CDR3nt: TGCGCCAGCAGCTCAGGACAGGGGGCTGGTGCAGATACGCAGTATTTT; d_gene: TRBD1; v_gene: TRBV4-3; j_gene: TRBJ2-3
CDR3aa: CASSPRASGNNNEQFF; CDR3nt: TGTGCCAGCTCACCACGGGCTAGCGGGAATAACAATGAGCAGTTCTTC; d_gene: TRBD2; v_gene: TRBV18; j_gene: TRBJ2-1
CDR3aa: CASSYGGRIVDEQFF; CDR3nt: TGTGCCAGCAGTTACGGTGGCAGAATTGTTGATGAGCAGTTCTTC; d_gene: NA; v_gene: TRBV6-5; j_gene: TRBJ2-1
CDR3aa: CASSWGQGQLFF; CDR3nt: TGTGCCAGCAGCTGGGGACAAGGGCAACTGTTTTTT; d_gene: NA; v_gene: TRBV5-6; j_gene: TRBJ1-4
CDR3aa: CAWSWSGLNEKLFF; CDR3nt: TGTGCCTGGAGTTGGTCAGGGCTAAATGAAAAACTGTTTTTT; d_gene: NA; v_gene: TRBV30; j_gene: TRBJ1-4
CDR3aa: CVTSRAKGANNEQFF; CDR3nt: TGTGTCACCAGCAGGGCGAAGGGGGCTAACAATGAGCAGTTCTTC; d_gene: TRBD1; v_gene: TRBV15; j_gene: TRBJ2-1
CDR3aa: CASSRSQSSYEQYF; CDR3nt: TGTGCCAGCAGCCGATCACAGAGCTCCTACGAGCAGTACTTC; d_gene: NA; v_gene: TRBV11-3; j_gene: TRBJ2-7
CDR3aa: CASSKKTGGVSEAFF; CDR3nt: TGTGCCAGTAGTAAAAAGACAGGGGGCGTCTCTGAAGCTTTCTTT; d_gene: TRBD1; v_gene: TRBV19; j_gene: TRBJ1-1
CDR3aa: CASSEIAGPEYF; CDR3nt: TGCGCCAGCAGCGAAATAGCGGGACCCGAGTACTTC; d_gene: TRBD2; v_gene: TRBV7-9; j_gene: TRBJ2-5
CDR3aa: CASEASPIEETQYF; CDR3nt: TGTGCCAGCGAGGCGTCACCCATAGAAGAGACCCAGTACTTC; d_gene: NA; v_gene: TRBV28; j_gene: TRBJ2-5
CDR3aa: CASSPPGAQETQYF; CDR3nt: TGTGCCAGCTCACCACCGGGGGCCCAAGAGACCCAGTACTTC; d_gene: NA; v_gene: TRBV18; j_gene: TRBJ2-5
CDR3aa: CASRLGTGGTGELFF; CDR3nt: TGTGCCAGCAGGCTCGGGACAGGGGGCACCGGGGAGCTGTTTTTT; d_gene: TRBD1; v_gene: TRBV2; j_gene: TRBJ2-2
CDR3aa: CASSPFSNQPQHF; CDR3nt: TGTGCCAGCAGCCCCTTTAGCAATCAGCCCCAGCATTTT; d_gene: NA; v_gene: TRBV11-2; j_gene: TRBJ1-5
CDR3aa: CASRHPGEAYEQYF; CDR3nt: TGTGCCAGCAGACATCCGGGGGAAGCCTACGAGCAGTACTTC; d_gene: NA; v_gene: TRBV7-9; j_gene: TRBJ2-7
CDR3aa: CASSGPGLADEQFF; CDR3nt: TGTGCCAGCAGTGGGCCCGGACTAGCGGACGAGCAGTTCTTC; d_gene: TRBD2; v_gene: TRBV6-1; j_gene: TRBJ2-1
CDR3aa: CASSVTGLAGSSTGELFF; CDR3nt: TGTGCCAGCAGTGTTACGGGACTAGCGGGAAGTAGCACCGGGGAGCTGTTTTTT; d_gene: TRBD2; v_gene: TRBV6-4; j_gene: TRBJ2-2
CDR3aa: CASSPSGGNTGELFF; CDR3nt: TGTGCCAGCTCACCATCCGGGGGGAACACCGGGGAGCTGTTTTTT; d_gene: NA; v_gene: TRBV18; j_gene: TRBJ2-2
CDR3aa: CASSDSAGGYNEQFF; CDR3nt: TGTGCCAGCAGTGACTCAGCGGGAGGGTACAATGAGCAGTTCTTC; d_gene: TRBD2; v_gene: TRBV6-4; j_gene: TRBJ2-1
CDR3aa: CASSMGQTSNQPQHF; CDR3nt: TGTGCCAGCAGCATGGGACAGACCAGCAATCAGCCCCAGCATTTT; d_gene: TRBD1; v_gene: TRBV6-5; j_gene: TRBJ1-5